This TCR beta chain was sequenced during a study of neoadjuvant anti-PD-1 for oral cavity cancer (dated by TCRdb to the early 2020s). For the study in its entirety: Before undergoing curative-intent surgical resection, most patients got three to four biweekly nivolumab doses at 3 mg/kg. The parent correlative cohort had roughly 12 patients and a response rate of roughly 31%. Under RECIST 1.1, a patient counted as a responder if showing complete response, partial response or stable disease, and as a non-responder if showing progression. Patients without progression received a fourth nivolumab dose around day 43 and underwent definitive surgical resection on days 50-56.

Study-level results and caveats: A higher pretreatment blood Treg/Th17 ratio correlated with both higher pretreatment blood TCRbeta clonality and lower post-treatment tumor TCRbeta clonality. The TCR analyses had only a few patients in each response group, and the authors called for validation in larger cohorts. Within PBMCs, T cell clonality (Gini index) was significantly higher in non-responders than responders after neoadjuvant nivolumab.

Worth noting for this clone: Its antigen is still unknown. Within one base of it there is no much larger clone, and no base qualities were kept.

This sample's time point label indicates: before neoadjuvant nivolumab. Patients were newly diagnosed with stage II-IVA oral cavity squamous cell carcinoma and had received no prior systemic or radiation treatment. Everyone in the cohort had locally advanced, HPV-negative oral cavity squamous cell carcinoma. No culture maintenance or expansion was done, as the peripheral blood mononuclear cells went straight to analysis. The samples were obtained from a longitudinal correlative study of a single-arm phase II trial testing neoadjuvant nivolumab in oral cavity squamous cell carcinoma. Subject-matched pre- and post-treatment PBMCs and tumors from three responders and three non-responders were subjected to genomic DNA-based TCRbeta sequencing. Peripheral blood mononuclear cells were collected before nivolumab treatment and were collected again after treatment, at the time of surgery. Genomic DNA was isolated from PBMCs using the Maxwell RSC DNA from Cells kit.

CDR1 SGHAT and CDR2 FQNNGV were looked up in the germline V gene. The junction carries 12 bases between V and J, which are trimmed by 2 bases and 4 bases respectively. Inclusive of the bounding cysteine and phenylalanine, the CDR3 is 14 residues long. Left in the record is the CDR3 DNA by itself, 42 bases read in frame from the first base. For deep sequencing, each PBMC sample was run in six replicates, with libraries mostly built from approximately 500 ng of input genomic DNA. The immunoSEQ hsTCRbeta kit was used to prepare TCRbeta libraries, following the manufacturer's instructions. Sequencing of the completed libraries took place using an Illumina NovaSeq 6000 S4 flow cell after they had been pooled to approximately 3 nM. As for the authors' bioinformatics: The immunoSEQ Analyzer was used for raw data preprocessing and quality control. The analysis was limited to productive rearrangements, and each clonotype was defined by a unique CDR3 amino acid sequence. Repertoire clonality was estimated as the Gini-Simpson index, which was computed with the R package tcR. Gini indices were compared with Student's t test, and associations with tumor size change were assessed by Pearson correlation. TCRdb stores this immuneACCESS table with in-frame sequences only. Part of the clones is absent; in the studies checked, under half of the shortfall reflects unresolved V genes, and no reason is known for the rest. V and J calls and clone size follow that table, whereas D and trimming were derived from the DNA. The sample table contains about 14,000 clones; only one count was recorded for 65% to 75% of them. Of the sample, approximately 2.8% is held by the ten largest clones.

This material consisted of PBMCs, taken before nivolumab (anti-PD-1) treatment. This TCR was sampled from a person between 40 and 85 years old with oral cavity squamous cell carcinoma. The rearranged chain carries TRBV11-2 and TRBJ2-7; TRBD2 is a weak D gene call, 6 bases matching. Here is the DNA: TGTGCCAGCAGCTTATCACTAGCTGGGTACGAGCAGTACTTC. Its translation is CASSLSLAGYEQYF.